The present entry profiles one T cell receptor (beta chain) with its context. V shed 5 bases and J shed 6 bases, with 20 bases lying between them. CDR1 is MDHEN, CDR2 SYDVKM, per germline. The CDR3 consists of 15 residues. Profiling relied on immunoSEQ multiplex PCR, and the TCRdb table lists in-frame clones only, not all of them. The profile covers 65,000 to 95,000 clones, with approximately 90% appearing a single time and about 4.5% taken by the ten largest. This sample is drawn from a study of blood T cell repertoires in COVID-19. This TCR was recovered from a man in his forties or fifties with active COVID-19. Source material: peripheral blood. This chain joins TRBV28 and TRBJ2-7, with D possibly TRBD1 on 5 matching bases. The DNA for the CDR3 is TGTGCCAGCAGTCCCTTAGCAGGGCCTGCCCCCGAGCAGTACTTC. Encoded protein: CASSPLAGPAPEQYF.